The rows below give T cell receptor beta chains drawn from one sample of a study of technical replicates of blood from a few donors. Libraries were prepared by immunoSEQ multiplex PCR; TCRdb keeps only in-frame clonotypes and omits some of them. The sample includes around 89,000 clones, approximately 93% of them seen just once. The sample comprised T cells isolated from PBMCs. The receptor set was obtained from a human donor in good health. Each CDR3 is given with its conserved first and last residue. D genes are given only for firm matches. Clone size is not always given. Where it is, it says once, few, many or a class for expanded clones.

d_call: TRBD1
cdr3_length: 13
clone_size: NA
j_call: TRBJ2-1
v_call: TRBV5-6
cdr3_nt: TGTGCCAGCAGCTTGAACAGGGGTAATGAGCAGTTCTTC
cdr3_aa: CASSLNRGNEQFF

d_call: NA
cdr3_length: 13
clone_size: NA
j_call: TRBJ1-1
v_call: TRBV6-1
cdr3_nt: TGTGCCAGCAGTGAATTATCGGGGGCTGAAGCTTTCTTT
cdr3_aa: CASSELSGAEAFF

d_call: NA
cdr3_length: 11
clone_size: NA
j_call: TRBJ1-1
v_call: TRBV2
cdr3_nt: TGTGCCAGTCAGATGAACACTGAAGCTTTCTTT
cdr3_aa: CASQMNTEAFF

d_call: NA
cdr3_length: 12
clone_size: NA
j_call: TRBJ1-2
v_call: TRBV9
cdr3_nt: TGTGCCAGCAGCGTGGGCAGACGAGGCTACACCTTC
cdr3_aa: CASSVGRRGYTF

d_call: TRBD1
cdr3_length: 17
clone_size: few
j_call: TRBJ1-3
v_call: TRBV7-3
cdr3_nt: TGTGCCAGCAGCTTAACAGGGGGCCCTAACTCTGGAAACACCATATATTTT
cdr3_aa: CASSLTGGPNSGNTIYF

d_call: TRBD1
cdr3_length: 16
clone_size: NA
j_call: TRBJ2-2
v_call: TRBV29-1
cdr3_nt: TGCAGCGTCGCAGGGCTACAGGGGGCGAACACCGGGGAGCTGTTTTTT
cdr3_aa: CSVAGLQGANTGELFF

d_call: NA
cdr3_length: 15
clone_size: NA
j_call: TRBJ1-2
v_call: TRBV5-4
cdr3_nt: TGTGCCAGCAGCTTGGTAGGGGGAACTAACTATGGCTACACCTTC
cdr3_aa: CASSLVGGTNYGYTF

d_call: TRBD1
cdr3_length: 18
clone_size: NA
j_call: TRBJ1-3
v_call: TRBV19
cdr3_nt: TGTGCCAGTAGTATAGGAGATAGGGGACAGGGGGCGAGAAACACCATATATTTT
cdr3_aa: CASSIGDRGQGARNTIYF

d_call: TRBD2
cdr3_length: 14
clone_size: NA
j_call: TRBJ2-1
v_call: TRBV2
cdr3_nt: TGTGCCAGCGCCCCCGGACTAGTAGGCAATGAGCAGTTCTTC
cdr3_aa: CASAPGLVGNEQFF

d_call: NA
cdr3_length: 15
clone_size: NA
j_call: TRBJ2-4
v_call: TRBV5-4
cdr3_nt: TGTGCCAGCAGCTTGTCGGGCCAGGGCCAAAACATTCAGTACTTC
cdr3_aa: CASSLSGQGQNIQYF

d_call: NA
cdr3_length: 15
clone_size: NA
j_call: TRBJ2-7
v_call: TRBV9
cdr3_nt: TGTGCCAGCAGCCCAGGAGGTGTCAGCCCGGCCGAGCAGTACTTC
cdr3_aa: CASSPGGVSPAEQYF

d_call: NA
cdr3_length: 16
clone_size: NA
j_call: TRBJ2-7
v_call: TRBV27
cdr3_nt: TGTGCCAGCAGTCCCGAGCTAGCCCTCACCTCCTACGAGCAGTACTTC
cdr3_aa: CASSPELALTSYEQYF

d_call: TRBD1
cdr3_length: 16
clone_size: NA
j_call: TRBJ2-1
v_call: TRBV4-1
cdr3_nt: TGCGCCAGCAGCCATCCCCAACAGGGGGCTTTCAATGAGCAGTTCTTC
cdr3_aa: CASSHPQQGAFNEQFF

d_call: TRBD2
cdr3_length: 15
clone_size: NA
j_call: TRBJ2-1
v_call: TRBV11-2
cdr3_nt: TGTGCCAGCAGCTTAGGGGGACTAGGTGGCTATGAGCAGTTCTTC
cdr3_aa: CASSLGGLGGYEQFF

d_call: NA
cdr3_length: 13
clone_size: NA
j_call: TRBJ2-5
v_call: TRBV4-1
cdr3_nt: TGCGCCAGCAGCCAAGAAGGGGATTTAACCCAGTACTTC
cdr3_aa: CASSQEGDLTQYF

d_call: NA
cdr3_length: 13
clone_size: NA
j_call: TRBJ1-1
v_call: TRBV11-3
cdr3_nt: TGTGCCAGCAGTTTTACAGGGAGACCTGAAGCTTTCTTT
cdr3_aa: CASSFTGRPEAFF

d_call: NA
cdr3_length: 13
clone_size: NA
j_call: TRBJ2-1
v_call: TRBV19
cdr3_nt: TGTGCCAGTAGTAGGACAGCTTACAATGAGCAGTTCTTC
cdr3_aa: CASSRTAYNEQFF

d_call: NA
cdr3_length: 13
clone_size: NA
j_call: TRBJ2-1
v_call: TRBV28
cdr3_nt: TGTGCCAGCAGTTCCGGCTCCTACAATGAGCAGTTCTTC
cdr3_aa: CASSSGSYNEQFF

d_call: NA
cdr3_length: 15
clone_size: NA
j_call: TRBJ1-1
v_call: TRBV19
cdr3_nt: TGTGCCAGTAGTACCCGACCTGGGGGGGGCACTGAAGCTTTCTTT
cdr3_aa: CASSTRPGGGTEAFF

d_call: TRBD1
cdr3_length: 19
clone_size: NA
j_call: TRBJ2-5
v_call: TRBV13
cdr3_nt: TGTGCCAGCATGCGACTTCGCCCCCTCTACAGGGGCTTCCAAGAGACCCAGTACTTC
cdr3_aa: CASMRLRPLYRGFQETQYF

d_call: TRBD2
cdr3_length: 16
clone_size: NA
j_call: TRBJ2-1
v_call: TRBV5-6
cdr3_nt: TGTGCCAGCAGCTTAACTAGCGGGGACTATGACAATGAGCAGTTCTTC
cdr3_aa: CASSLTSGDYDNEQFF

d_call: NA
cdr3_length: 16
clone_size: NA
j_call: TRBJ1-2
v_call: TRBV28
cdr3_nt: TGTGCCAGCAGTTTCCTAGGGGTTGCAGGTGGATATGGCTACACCTTC
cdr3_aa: CASSFLGVAGGYGYTF

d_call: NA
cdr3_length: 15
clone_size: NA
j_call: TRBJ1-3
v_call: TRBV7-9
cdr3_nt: TGTGCCAGCAGCTTAGGGGCAGGGCGACAGAACACCATATATTTT
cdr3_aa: CASSLGAGRQNTIYF

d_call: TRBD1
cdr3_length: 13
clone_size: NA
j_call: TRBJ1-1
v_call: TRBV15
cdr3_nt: TGTGCCACCAGCTTCCGGGACAGCACTGAAGCTTTCTTT
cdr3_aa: CATSFRDSTEAFF

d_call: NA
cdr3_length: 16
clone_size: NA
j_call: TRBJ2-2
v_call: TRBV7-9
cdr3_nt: TGTGCCAGCAGCGGAGACAGGACCTCGAACACCGGGGAGCTGTTTTTT
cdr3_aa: CASSGDRTSNTGELFF

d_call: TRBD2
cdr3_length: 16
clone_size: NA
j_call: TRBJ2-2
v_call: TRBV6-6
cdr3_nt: TGTGCCAGCAGGGGACTAGCGGGAGGATGGACCGGGGAGCTGTTTTTT
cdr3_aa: CASRGLAGGWTGELFF

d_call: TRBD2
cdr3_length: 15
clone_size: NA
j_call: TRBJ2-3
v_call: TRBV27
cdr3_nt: TGTGCCAGCAGTTTTGTAGCGGGAGTCGCAGATACGCAGTATTTT
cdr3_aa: CASSFVAGVADTQYF

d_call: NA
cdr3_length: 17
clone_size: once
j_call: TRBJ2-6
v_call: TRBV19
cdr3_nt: TGTGCCAGTTCTCTTTCGGGGGGCGGCTCTGGGGCCAACGTCCTGACTTTC
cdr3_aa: CASSLSGGGSGANVLTF